This note documents a single T cell receptor beta chain sequence. Its antigen is not identified. The sample is drawn from a study of T cells after yellow fever vaccination. Study at large: The fractions with low cell numbers were processed using SMART-Seq v4 Ultra Low Input. Points from the study as a whole: Contamination by abundant bulk-population clonotypes could be present in FACS-sorted repertoires. The booster response re-showed most primary clones: approximately 95% CD4, around 90% CD8.

Trimming stripped 6 bases from V and 0 bases from J, with 12 bases between. CDR1 and CDR2 from the germline V gene are DFQATT and SNEGSKA (reference sequence). This CDR3 spans 15 amino acids. They built TCR cDNA with 5'RACE template switching, a step that put in a universal primer site and UMIs. A single record per CDR3 protein comes from TCRdb applying MiXCR to the 5' RACE reads. The sample comprises about 580,000 distinct CDR3 sequences, roughly 17% of which are singletons, and around a sixth rests with the top ten. This receptor was identified in a young man who received the YFV17D yellow fever vaccine. The specimen comprised PBMCs, sampled 5 to 6 days after the first yellow fever vaccination. The gene calls are TRBV20-1 and TRBJ1-6, with a tentative D call TRBD1 (5 bases). For the CDR3, the DNA is TGCAGTGCCCGAGAGGGGAGCTCCTATAATTCACCCCTCCACTTT. Protein: CSAREGSSYNSPLHF.